This record concerns one T cell receptor beta chain sequence. This record belongs to a study of T cell changes during pregnancy in multiple sclerosis. Only in-frame clones appear in the TCRdb table, and some are missing; sequencing was by immunoSEQ multiplex PCR. The sample consists of approximately 28,000 clones, 85% to 90% of them appearing once. From germline, CDR1 is MNHEY and CDR2 SMNVEV (reference sequence). The CDR3 loop spans 15 amino acids. V lost 10 bases to trimming and J lost 8 bases; unmatched junction nucleotides: 13. The V and J genes are TRBV27 and TRBJ1-4; 10 positions match TRBD1. The sequence derives from a female donor with multiple sclerosis, enrolled in a pregnancy study. Here the sequenced sample was CD8+ T cells from peripheral blood mononuclear cells, taken in the second trimester of pregnancy. The CDR3 loop reads CATGSGGQGSEKLFF. The CDR3 region has the DNA TGTGCCACCGGAAGCGGGGGACAGGGGAGCGAAAAACTGTTTTTT.